The rows below give T cell receptor beta chains drawn from one sample of a study of CD8+CD57+ T cells in acquired aplastic anemia. TCRdb processed the reads anew with MiXCR; each CDR3 protein has one entry. The repertoire holds tens of thousands of distinct CDR3 sequences, with approximately 72% as singletons. The sample consisted of sorted CD4+, CD8+, or CD8+CD57+ T cells (not recorded which) from PBMCs. These receptor sequences come from a human donor in good health, serving as a control. Each CDR3 is given with its conserved first and last residue. Fields, in order: clone size, J gene, D gene, V gene, CDR3 DNA, CDR3 protein. D genes are given only for firm matches. Part of the rows lack a size; the others show once, few, many or a class for expanded clones.

clone size: NA
J gene: TRBJ1-6
D gene: TRBD1
V gene: TRBV15
CDR3 DNA: TGTGCCGCTCAAAGGGACAGGGGAATCTCACCCCTCCACTTT
CDR3 protein: CAAQRDRGISPLHF

clone size: NA
J gene: TRBJ1-1
D gene: NA
V gene: TRBV7-9
CDR3 DNA: TGTGCCAGCAGCCTTACGTTCGGGGGCACTGAAGCTTTCTTT
CDR3 protein: CASSLTFGGTEAFF

clone size: many
J gene: TRBJ1-1
D gene: TRBD1
V gene: TRBV27
CDR3 DNA: TGTGCCAGCAGTCCAGACCGGGACAGGGGAGGGAGTACTGAAGCTTTCTTT
CDR3 protein: CASSPDRDRGGSTEAFF

clone size: NA
J gene: TRBJ1-1
D gene: NA
V gene: TRBV19
CDR3 DNA: TGTGCCAGTACTGACCCTAACACTGAAGCTTTCTTT
CDR3 protein: CASTDPNTEAFF

clone size: medium-sized
J gene: TRBJ2-7
D gene: TRBD2
V gene: TRBV10-3
CDR3 DNA: TGTGCCATCAGTGAGACCGGGACTATGAGCTACGAGCAGTACTTC
CDR3 protein: CAISETGTMSYEQYF

clone size: NA
J gene: TRBJ1-2
D gene: NA
V gene: TRBV24-1
CDR3 DNA: TGTGCCACCAGTGCTGCGGGGGCCTATGGCTACACCTTC
CDR3 protein: CATSAAGAYGYTF

clone size: NA
J gene: TRBJ2-7
D gene: TRBD2
V gene: TRBV24-1
CDR3 DNA: TGTGCCACCAGTGAGGGAGGGGACGGTTACGAGCAGTACTTC
CDR3 protein: CATSEGGDGYEQYF

clone size: NA
J gene: TRBJ1-2
D gene: NA
V gene: TRBV7-8
CDR3 DNA: TGTGCCAGCAGCCATCCGGGACATTATGGCTACACCTTC
CDR3 protein: CASSHPGHYGYTF

clone size: NA
J gene: TRBJ2-2
D gene: TRBD2
V gene: TRBV29-1
CDR3 DNA: TGCAGCGTTGACGGGAGGGCCGACACCGGGGAGCTGTTTTTT
CDR3 protein: CSVDGRADTGELFF

clone size: many
J gene: TRBJ1-1
D gene: NA
V gene: TRBV7-8
CDR3 DNA: TGTGCCAGCAGCGGAACCTTCTCCGGCCGGGCTGAAGCTTTCTTT
CDR3 protein: CASSGTFSGRAEAFF

clone size: NA
J gene: TRBJ1-2
D gene: NA
V gene: TRBV3-1
CDR3 DNA: TGTGCCAGCAGCCAAGACAGGGTGGGCTACACCTTC
CDR3 protein: CASSQDRVGYTF

clone size: once
J gene: TRBJ1-6
D gene: NA
V gene: TRBV2
CDR3 DNA: TGTGCCACACGAACGACAGGCGGGCATTCACCCCTCCACTTT
CDR3 protein: CATRTTGGHSPLHF

clone size: NA
J gene: TRBJ1-2
D gene: NA
V gene: TRBV20-1
CDR3 DNA: TGCAGTGCTAGAGTAGAAGGTGGCTACACCTTC
CDR3 protein: CSARVEGGYTF

clone size: many
J gene: TRBJ2-7
D gene: TRBD1
V gene: TRBV6-2/TRBV6-3
CDR3 DNA: TGTGCCAGCAGACTTGGACAGGCCGGCAGCTCCTACGAGCAGTACTTC
CDR3 protein: CASRLGQAGSSYEQYF

clone size: NA
J gene: TRBJ1-2
D gene: NA
V gene: TRBV25-1
CDR3 DNA: TGTGCCAGCAGTGAGGTGCCAGGTGGCTACACCTTC
CDR3 protein: CASSEVPGGYTF

clone size: NA
J gene: TRBJ1-2
D gene: TRBD1
V gene: TRBV10-3
CDR3 DNA: TGTGCCATCAGGGCACCGGGACAGGGGATTGAGGGCTACACCTTC
CDR3 protein: CAIRAPGQGIEGYTF

clone size: many
J gene: TRBJ1-1
D gene: NA
V gene: TRBV30
CDR3 DNA: TGTGCCTGGAGTCAAGGGGTTAAGAACACTGAAGCTTTCTTT
CDR3 protein: CAWSQGVKNTEAFF

clone size: NA
J gene: TRBJ1-2
D gene: NA
V gene: TRBV29-1
CDR3 DNA: TGCAGCGTTGGCTCGGGATCGGACAAGATCTATGGCTACACCTTC
CDR3 protein: CSVGSGSDKIYGYTF

clone size: NA
J gene: TRBJ2-7
D gene: NA
V gene: TRBV14
CDR3 DNA: TGTGCCAGCAGCTTAGCGACTTCCAGGACCCGCTACGAGCAGTACTTC
CDR3 protein: CASSLATSRTRYEQYF

clone size: NA
J gene: TRBJ2-7
D gene: NA
V gene: TRBV29-1
CDR3 DNA: TGCAGCGTTTCTGGGTTCAACGAGCAGTACTTC
CDR3 protein: CSVSGFNEQYF

clone size: many
J gene: TRBJ2-7
D gene: NA
V gene: TRBV4-2
CDR3 DNA: TGTGCCAGCAGCCAAAATCTGGCTAGCGCGGAGGAGCAGTACTTC
CDR3 protein: CASSQNLASAEEQYF

clone size: medium-sized
J gene: TRBJ2-1
D gene: TRBD2
V gene: TRBV24-1
CDR3 DNA: TGTGCCACCAGTGATGGGGACTATTACAATGAGCAGTTCTTC
CDR3 protein: CATSDGDYYNEQFF

clone size: NA
J gene: TRBJ1-2
D gene: TRBD1
V gene: TRBV19
CDR3 DNA: TGTGCCAGTAGGTGGGGACAGCCCTATGGCTACACCTTC
CDR3 protein: CASRWGQPYGYTF

clone size: NA
J gene: TRBJ1-2
D gene: NA
V gene: TRBV2
CDR3 DNA: TGTGCCAGCAGTGAAGGTTTTCAGGGGGGCTACACCTTC
CDR3 protein: CASSEGFQGGYTF

clone size: once
J gene: TRBJ1-4
D gene: NA
V gene: TRBV10-3
CDR3 DNA: TGTGCCATCAGTCCGGGACACGGCGGTGAAAAACTGTTTTTT
CDR3 protein: CAISPGHGGEKLFF

clone size: many
J gene: TRBJ1-4
D gene: NA
V gene: TRBV3-1
CDR3 DNA: TGTGCCAGCAGCCCACTAGGACAAGACAATGAAAAACTGTTTTTT
CDR3 protein: CASSPLGQDNEKLFF

clone size: NA
J gene: TRBJ2-3
D gene: NA
V gene: TRBV29-1
CDR3 DNA: TGCAGCGTTGAAGGATTGGGAGATACGCAGTATTTT
CDR3 protein: CSVEGLGDTQYF

clone size: NA
J gene: TRBJ1-1
D gene: NA
V gene: TRBV5-4
CDR3 DNA: TGTGCCAGCAGCTTGGAACCGAGGACTGAAGCTTTCTTT
CDR3 protein: CASSLEPRTEAFF

clone size: once
J gene: TRBJ1-1
D gene: TRBD1
V gene: TRBV2
CDR3 DNA: TGTGCCAGCAGTGCCCTGACAGGGGGAGTCACTGAAGCTTTCTTT
CDR3 protein: CASSALTGGVTEAFF

clone size: NA
J gene: TRBJ2-2
D gene: NA
V gene: TRBV10-3
CDR3 DNA: TGTGCCATCAGTGAGTCGCGAGCCGGGGAGCTGTTTTTT
CDR3 protein: CAISESRAGELFF

clone size: NA
J gene: TRBJ1-1
D gene: NA
V gene: TRBV2
CDR3 DNA: TGTGCCAGCAGTGCAGGGGTCACTGAAGCTTTCTTT
CDR3 protein: CASSAGVTEAFF

clone size: NA
J gene: TRBJ1-5
D gene: TRBD1
V gene: TRBV7-8
CDR3 DNA: TGTGCCAGCAGCTTAGCTTCAGGGGGTGAGCGCGATCAGCCCCAGCATTTT
CDR3 protein: CASSLASGGERDQPQHF

clone size: NA
J gene: TRBJ2-5
D gene: TRBD1
V gene: TRBV19
CDR3 DNA: TGTGCCAGTAGTCTCCGCGGCAGGGGGCTTGAGACCCAGTACTTC
CDR3 protein: CASSLRGRGLETQYF

clone size: NA
J gene: TRBJ1-6
D gene: TRBD1
V gene: TRBV19
CDR3 DNA: TGTGCCAGTAGTACCACGACAGGGTTTGATTCACCCCTCCACTTT
CDR3 protein: CASSTTTGFDSPLHF

clone size: few
J gene: TRBJ2-1
D gene: TRBD2
V gene: TRBV20-1
CDR3 DNA: TGCAGTGCGACTGGACTAGCGGGAGTTAGCAATGAGCAGTTCTTC
CDR3 protein: CSATGLAGVSNEQFF

clone size: NA
J gene: TRBJ1-2
D gene: NA
V gene: TRBV2
CDR3 DNA: TGTGCCAGCAGTGAAGGGGCGCAAGGCTACACCTTC
CDR3 protein: CASSEGAQGYTF

clone size: few
J gene: TRBJ2-7
D gene: NA
V gene: TRBV10-3
CDR3 DNA: TGTGCCATCAGTGGGGGATTGGCAGGCCTCTCCTACGAGCAGTACTTC
CDR3 protein: CAISGGLAGLSYEQYF

clone size: many
J gene: TRBJ2-5
D gene: NA
V gene: TRBV15
CDR3 DNA: TGTGCCACCAGCAGAGGGTCAGACCAAGAGACCCAGTACTTC
CDR3 protein: CATSRGSDQETQYF

clone size: NA
J gene: TRBJ2-1
D gene: TRBD2
V gene: TRBV7-3
CDR3 DNA: TGTGCCAGCAGCACCGAGACTAGCGGGATGTACAATGAGCAGTTCTTC
CDR3 protein: CASSTETSGMYNEQFF

clone size: few
J gene: TRBJ2-5
D gene: TRBD1
V gene: TRBV10-3
CDR3 DNA: TGTGCCATCAGTGGCCGGGACAGGCAAGAGACCCAGTACTTC
CDR3 protein: CAISGRDRQETQYF

clone size: NA
J gene: TRBJ2-7
D gene: NA
V gene: TRBV2
CDR3 DNA: TGTGCCAGCAGTGGGTACAGGGACAACGAGCAGTACTTC
CDR3 protein: CASSGYRDNEQYF

clone size: NA
J gene: TRBJ1-1
D gene: TRBD1
V gene: TRBV5-1
CDR3 DNA: TGCGCCAGCTCCGACAGGGCGACCACTGAAGCTTTCTTT
CDR3 protein: CASSDRATTEAFF

clone size: NA
J gene: TRBJ2-3
D gene: NA
V gene: TRBV11-1
CDR3 DNA: TGTGCCAGCAGAGAGCCCGGTATGGGCACAGATACGCAGTATTTT
CDR3 protein: CASREPGMGTDTQYF

clone size: NA
J gene: TRBJ1-6
D gene: TRBD1
V gene: TRBV2
CDR3 DNA: TGTGCCAGCAGTGGGGACAGGGGGCGGGATTCACCCCTCCACTTT
CDR3 protein: CASSGDRGRDSPLHF

clone size: NA
J gene: TRBJ2-3
D gene: NA
V gene: TRBV9
CDR3 DNA: TGTGCCAGCAGCGTGGGCACAGATACGCAGTATTTT
CDR3 protein: CASSVGTDTQYF

clone size: once
J gene: TRBJ2-3
D gene: TRBD2
V gene: TRBV24-1
CDR3 DNA: TGTGCCACCAGTGATCCCCCTTCAAGACTAGCGGGAGTCTCAGATACGCAGTATTTT
CDR3 protein: CATSDPPSRLAGVSDTQYF

clone size: NA
J gene: TRBJ1-5
D gene: NA
V gene: TRBV2
CDR3 DNA: TGTGCCAGCAGTCCACAGGGAGTCGATCAGCCCCAGCATTTT
CDR3 protein: CASSPQGVDQPQHF

clone size: NA
J gene: TRBJ2-3
D gene: NA
V gene: TRBV10-3
CDR3 DNA: TGTGCCATCAGTGAACTTGGTCGAGGCACAGATACGCAGTATTTT
CDR3 protein: CAISELGRGTDTQYF

clone size: NA
J gene: TRBJ1-2
D gene: TRBD1
V gene: TRBV15
CDR3 DNA: TGTGCCACCAGCAAGTACAGGGGACTCTATGTTTGGGGCTACACCTTC
CDR3 protein: CATSKYRGLYVWGYTF

clone size: NA
J gene: TRBJ1-5
D gene: TRBD1
V gene: TRBV18
CDR3 DNA: TGTGCCAGCTCACAGGGACAGGGAGGCAATCAGCCCCAGCATTTT
CDR3 protein: CASSQGQGGNQPQHF

clone size: many
J gene: TRBJ2-5
D gene: TRBD1
V gene: TRBV27
CDR3 DNA: TGTGCCAGCAGCCTGACAGGGTCGGGAATTGAGACCCAGTACTTC
CDR3 protein: CASSLTGSGIETQYF

clone size: many
J gene: TRBJ2-2
D gene: NA
V gene: TRBV28
CDR3 DNA: TGTGCCAGCAGGGGCGCTGGGGTTACCGGGGAGCTGTTTTTT
CDR3 protein: CASRGAGVTGELFF

clone size: NA
J gene: TRBJ2-1
D gene: NA
V gene: TRBV10-3
CDR3 DNA: TGTGCCATTTCAACAGGGCCGGAGCGGTTCTTC
CDR3 protein: CAISTGPERFF

clone size: NA
J gene: TRBJ1-2
D gene: TRBD1
V gene: TRBV11-1
CDR3 DNA: TGTGCCAGCAGCCGGGGACAGCTTGAATGGAACTATGGCTACACCTTC
CDR3 protein: CASSRGQLEWNYGYTF

clone size: NA
J gene: TRBJ2-7
D gene: TRBD1
V gene: TRBV7-2
CDR3 DNA: TGTGCCAGCAGCTTAGACAACAGGGGCAACGAGCAGTACTTC
CDR3 protein: CASSLDNRGNEQYF